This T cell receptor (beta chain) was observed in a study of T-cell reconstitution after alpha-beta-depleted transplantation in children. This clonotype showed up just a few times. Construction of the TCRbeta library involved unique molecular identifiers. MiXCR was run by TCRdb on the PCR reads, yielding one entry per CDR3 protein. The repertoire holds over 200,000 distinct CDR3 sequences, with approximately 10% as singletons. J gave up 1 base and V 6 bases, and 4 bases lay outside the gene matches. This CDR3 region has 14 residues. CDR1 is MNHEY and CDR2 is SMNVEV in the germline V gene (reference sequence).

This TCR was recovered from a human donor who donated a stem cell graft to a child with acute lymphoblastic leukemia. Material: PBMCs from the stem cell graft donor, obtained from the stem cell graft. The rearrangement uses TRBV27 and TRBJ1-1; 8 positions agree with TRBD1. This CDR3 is CASRTGEGNTEAFF. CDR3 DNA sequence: TGTGCCAGCAGGACAGGGGAGGGGAACACTGAAGCTTTCTTT.